This T cell receptor beta chain was recorded in a study of control samples from healthy donors and cancer patients. Assay: immunoSEQ multiplex PCR; the TCRdb copy retains only in-frame clones and omits some. The repertoire holds some 160,000 clones, approximately 94% seen once, with about 8.5% in the top ten. Sequenced material: blood. This receptor was obtained from a woman aged 40 to 50 in good health.

The CDR3 loop is CASSQVRAGTEAFF. The DNA of the CDR3 is TGTGCCAGCAGCCAAGTGCGGGCCGGGACTGAAGCTTTCTTT. V usage is TRBV14 and J usage is TRBJ1-1; D remains ambiguous. Trimming stripped 1 base from V and 5 bases from J, with 11 bases between. Germline CDR1 is SGHDN and CDR2 is FVKESK. The CDR3 sequence is 14 residues long.